The text below deals with one T cell receptor beta chain. The antigen is undetermined. The data stem from a study of a mutant IDH1 vaccine in newly diagnosed glioma. Background on the study: Vaccinations were initiated 4-6 weeks following radiotherapy alone, or were given together with temozolomide cycles.

This table comes from immunoSEQ multiplex PCR, and its TCRdb copy is limited to in-frame clones, with some not included. The data contain under 45,000 clones, roughly 82% of them singletons. Between the trimmed V and J ends, which lost 0 bases and 2 bases, there was a span of 8 bases. Germline values: CDR1 SGHRS, CDR2 YFSETQ. CDR3 length: 14 amino acids. Specified time point: week 47, end of study. Doses of 300 ug of mutant IDH1 20-mer peptide were given with topical imiquimod. The sequence was collected from a man aged 18-30 years with glioma. Some clones in this sample may be carry-over from other donors' samples. V gene TRBV5-1 combines with J gene TRBJ1-2; D remains ambiguous. The material was PBMCs, obtained from a glioma patient whose treatment included an IDH1 peptide vaccine. This chain's CDR3 is CASSLDDPNYGYTF. In DNA form, the CDR3 reads TGCGCCAGCAGCTTGGACGATCCAAACTATGGCTACACCTTC.